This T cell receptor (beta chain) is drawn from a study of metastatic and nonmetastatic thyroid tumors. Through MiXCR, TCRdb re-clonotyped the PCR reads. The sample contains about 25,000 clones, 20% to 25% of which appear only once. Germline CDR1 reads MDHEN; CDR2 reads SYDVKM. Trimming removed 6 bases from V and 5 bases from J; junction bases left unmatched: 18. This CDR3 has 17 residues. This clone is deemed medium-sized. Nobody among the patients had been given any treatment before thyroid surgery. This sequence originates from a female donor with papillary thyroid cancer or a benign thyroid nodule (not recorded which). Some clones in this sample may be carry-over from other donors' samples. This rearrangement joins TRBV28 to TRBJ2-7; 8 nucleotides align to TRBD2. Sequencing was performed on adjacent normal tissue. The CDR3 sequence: CASSHYAPGTRLDEQYF. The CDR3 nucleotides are TGTGCCAGCAGCCATTACGCCCCCGGGACTAGGCTTGACGAGCAGTACTTC.